Following are 8 T cell receptor beta chains from one sample sequenced in a study of blood T cell repertoires in COVID-19. TCRdb keeps only in-frame clones here, not all; method: immunoSEQ multiplex PCR. Altogether about 200,000 clones are present, approximately 90% being singletons, with the ten largest covering approximately 4.5%. Sample: peripheral blood. The receptor source for this set is a human donor in a cohort sampled during active COVID-19.

The J gene is TRBJ1-1, the V gene TRBV7-9; a weak D match, TRBD1 (5 bases). The CDR3 spans 14 residues. V was clipped by 5 bases and J by 3 bases, with 13 bases between them. Germline CDR1 SEHNR, CDR2 FQNEAQ (reference sequence). CDR3 coding DNA: TGTGCCAGCAGCACGTCCGGGGGTCACACTGAAGCTTTCTTT. Residues: CASSTSGGHTEAFF.

The V and J genes are TRBV15 and TRBJ2-3; 9 positions match TRBD2. CDR3 length: 14 amino acids. Germline CDR1 and CDR2: LNHNV and YYDKDF (reference sequence). The CDR3 region has the DNA TGTGCAATCAGCGGGGGGTCCTACACAGATACGCAGTATTTT. Its protein product is CAISGGSYTDTQYF. The complete variable domain, with remaining parts taken from reference TRBV15 and TRBJ2-3, reads DAMVIQNPRYQVTQFGKPVTLSCSQTLNHNVMYWYQQKSSQAPKLLFHYYDKDFNNEADTPDNFQSRRPNTSFCFLDIRSPGLGDTAMYLCAISGGSYTDTQYFGPGTRLTVL.

The chain uses TRBV6-5 and TRBJ1-3; D not certain. The germline V and J ends were trimmed by 6 bases and 4 bases, with 13 bases remaining between them. This CDR3 region has 14 residues. Germline CDR1 is MNHEY and CDR2 is SVGAGI. The CDR3 DNA is TGTGCCAGCAGCCGAGGTCGAATCGGAAACACCATATATTTT. As protein: CASSRGRIGNTIYF.

This rearrangement joins TRBV6-5 to TRBJ2-3; D possibly corresponds to TRBD1 (6 bases). Germline-derived CDR1 and CDR2 are MNHEY and SVGAGI. Trimming stripped 2 bases from V and 4 bases from J, with 13 bases between. The CDR3 runs to 15 residues. The CDR3 nucleotides are TGTGCCAGCAGTTACCTCGCAGGGGACGCAGATACGCAGTATTTT. As protein: CASSYLAGDADTQYF.

The chain carries TRBV30 and TRBJ1-6, with TRBD1 matching 10 bases. V shed 2 bases and J 8 bases; nucleotides not matched to a gene: 12. There are 17 residues in the CDR3. Germline V CDR1 and CDR2: GTSNPN, SVGIG (reference sequence). This chain's CDR3 is CAWSKRQGAAMDSPLHF. The CDR3 nucleotides read TGTGCCTGGAGTAAACGACAGGGGGCCGCGATGGATTCACCCCTCCACTTT.

The chain links TRBV19 to TRBJ1-1; 9 nucleotides match TRBD1. The CDR3 consists of 14 residues. Trimming removed 7 bases from V and 8 bases from J; junction bases left unmatched: 11. From germline, CDR1 is LNHDA and CDR2 SQIVND (reference sequence). CDR3 in amino acids: CASNTPGQGLEAFF. The CDR3 coding sequence is TGTGCCAGTAACACACCGGGACAGGGCCTGGAAGCTTTCTTT.

J is TRBJ2-4 and V is TRBV19; the D gene is possibly TRBD1 (6 bases). The germline V gene encodes CDR1 LNHDA and CDR2 SQIVND (reference sequence). The CDR3 loop spans 16 amino acids. V lost 3 bases and J lost 0, with 12 bases in between. This CDR3 reads CASSIWDTLAKNIQYF. Written as DNA, the CDR3 is TGTGCCAGTAGTATTTGGGACACGCTAGCCAAAAACATTCAGTACTTC.

This clone has just one count. Other nucleotide sequences in the sample specify the same CDR3. The rearrangement uses TRBV6-5 and TRBJ1-1; TRBD1 might be the D (5 bases). Trimming removed 2 bases from V and 2 bases from J, with 9 bases in between. The CDR3 totals 14 residues. Germline V gene lookup returns CDR1 MNHEY and CDR2 SVGAGI. The CDR3 sequence is CASSYLQGNTEAFF. CDR3 coding DNA: TGTGCCAGCAGTTACCTCCAGGGCAACACTGAAGCTTTCTTT.